What follows are 4 T cell receptor beta chains derived from one specimen sequenced in a study of cytomegalovirus exposure and HLA in healthy donors. Only in-frame clones appear in the TCRdb table, and some are missing; sequencing was by immunoSEQ multiplex PCR. The profile shows 250,000 to 400,000 clones, 88% of them singletons. Material for sequencing was PBMCs. All receptors come from a man younger than 45 in good health and CMV-seronegative.

The CDR3 here is CASSQEILRLTTGELFF. The CDR3 DNA sequence: TGCGCCAGCAGCCAAGAGATTTTGCGATTAACCACCGGGGAGCTGTTTTTT. This chain connects TRBV4-3 to TRBJ2-2, with D uncertain. The CDR3 totals 17 residues. With 0 bases removed from V and 4 bases from J, the gap between germline ends came to 15 bases. The germline gives CDR1 LGHNA, CDR2 YSLEER.

The chain has TRBV5-1 and TRBJ2-5; 10 bases map to TRBD2. Germline V gene lookup returns CDR1 SGHRS and CDR2 YFSETQ. Trimming at V came to 0 bases and at J to 2 bases, leaving 4 bases not matched to a gene. The CDR3 has 16 residues. For the CDR3, the DNA is TGCGCCAGCAGCTTGGTTGCTAGCGGGGGACAAGAGACCCAGTACTTC. This gives the protein CASSLVASGGQETQYF.

The chain joins TRBV27 to TRBJ1-1; 8 nucleotides line up with TRBD1. Losses at the gene ends were 6 bases for V and 5 bases for J; bases not matched to a gene: 5. The CDR3 extends over 13 amino acids. Germline values: CDR1 MNHEY, CDR2 SMNVEV (reference sequence). Written as DNA, the CDR3 is TGTGCCAGCAGGGGGACAGGAAGGACTGAAGCTTTCTTT. It yields the protein CASRGTGRTEAFF.

V is TRBV19 and J is TRBJ1-2; D call uncertain. From germline, CDR1 is LNHDA and CDR2 SQIVND (reference sequence). Trimming took off 10 bases at V and 3 bases at J, with 15 bases between the two ends. CDR3 length equals 13 residues. The CDR3 DNA follows: TGTGCCACTCGCTCATCACGGGACTATGGCTACACCTTC. Protein: CATRSSRDYGYTF.